Listed here are 7 T cell receptor beta chains from one sample, sequenced in a study of B cell selection in AIRE deficiency (dated by TCRdb to between 2017 and 2020). CD4+CD25hiCD127low/negative cells were sorted as the regulatory T cell population. Libraries were built with the immunoSEQ multiplex PCR assay. Entries here come from immuneACCESS through TCRdb and include only in-frame sequences with V and J called. Some clones fail to appear in such tables; in the studies checked, an unresolved V gene covers under half of the shortfall, and the cause of the remainder is unknown. The sample table holds 20,000 to 30,000 clones, of which over 80% were seen once. Approximately 1.1% of the sample is held by the ten biggest clonotypes. Sequencing was done on a sample of CD4+CD25+ Tregs sorted from PBMCs. The origin of the receptors is a human donor in good health.

The J gene is TRBJ2-1, the V gene TRBV10-1; D assignment may be TRBD1 or TRBD2 (7 bases each). In germline, CDR1 is WNHNN, CDR2 SYGVQD (reference sequence). The V gene lost 5 bases and the J gene lost 7 bases, with 18 bases spanning the gap. This CDR3 is 15 amino acids long. CDR3 nucleotides: TGCGCCAGCAGTTTGGGAGGGGGCGCGAGGAATGAGCAGTTCTTC. Its protein product is CASSLGGGARNEQFF.

This CDR3 reads CASRGAGINEQYF. The CDR3 DNA sequence: TGTGCCAGCAGAGGGGCGGGGATCAACGAGCAGTACTTC. This rearrangement joins TRBV28 to TRBJ2-7; D is perhaps TRBD2 (6 bases). The V gene's germline CDR1 is MDHEN and CDR2 SYDVKM. The CDR3 is 13 residues long. Trimming pared 6 bases from V and 5 bases from J, leaving 14 bases between.

This chain links TRBV5-1 with TRBJ2-4; tentative D call: TRBD1 (6 bases). V was shortened by 7 bases and J by 3 bases, with 14 bases between the two germline ends. The CDR3 contains 14 residues. Per the germline V gene, CDR1 is SGHRS and CDR2 is YFSETQ. CDR3 sequence: CASALGDNKNIQYF. The CDR3 DNA is TGCGCCAGCGCGTTGGGGGACAACAAAAACATTCAGTACTTC.

The chain couples TRBV7-9 to TRBJ2-3; D is unresolved. Germline CDR1 and CDR2: SEHNR and FQNEAQ (reference sequence). V was shortened by 1 base and J by 2 bases, with 4 bases between the two germline ends. The CDR3 is 13 residues long. CDR3 bases: TGTGCCAGCAGCTTAGGATCCACAGATACGCAGTATTTT. Translated, it gives CASSLGSTDTQYF. The full variable domain, with the rest looked up from reference TRBV7-9 and TRBJ2-3, is DTGVSQNPRHKITKRGQNVTFRCDPISEHNRLYWYRQTLGQGPEFLTYFQNEAQLEKSRLLSDRFSAERPKGSFSTLEIQRTEQGDSAMYLCASSLGSTDTQYFGPGTRLTVL.

The chain recombines TRBV4-2 with TRBJ2-6; D uncertain. Trimming removed 1 base from V and 1 base from J, with 8 bases in between. This CDR3 has 16 residues. CDR1 and CDR2 (germline): LGHNA, YNFKEQ. The CDR3 sequence: CASSQAASSGANVLTF. The CDR3 nucleotides are TGTGCCAGCAGCCAAGCCGCGTCTTCTGGGGCCAACGTCCTGACTTTC.

The rearrangement uses TRBV27 and TRBJ1-6, with D perhaps matching TRBD1 (5 bases). The CDR3 runs 14 residues. With 5 bases removed from V and 8 bases from J, the gap between germline ends came to 13 bases. Germline V gene data show CDR1 as MNHEY and CDR2 as SMNVEV (reference sequence). The CDR3 DNA sequence: TGTGCCAGCAGTCCCCAGGGAGTGGATTCACCCCTCCACTTT. Protein: CASSPQGVDSPLHF.

This chain links TRBV7-8 with TRBJ2-7; the match to TRBD1 covers 9 bases. V lost 4 bases and J lost 7; bases outside the gene matches: 11. The CDR3 loop spans 15 amino acids. CDR1 is SGHVS and CDR2 is FQNEAQ in the germline V gene. CDR3 amino acids: CASSSVGTGLGEQYF. CDR3 nucleotide sequence: TGTGCCAGCAGCTCGGTCGGGACAGGGTTGGGGGAGCAGTACTTC.